The clone carrying this TCR beta chain occurred a few times. Its antigen is still unknown. The sample originates from a study of tumor-infiltrating lymphocytes in localized non-small cell lung cancer. For the study at large: Patients included smokers and never-smokers with various histologies, some sampled after neoadjuvant chemotherapy. Tumor tissue and non-adjacent uninvolved lung came from each patient. Study-wide findings and caveats: TCRbeta sequencing showed higher T cell infiltration in tumors than uninvolved lung. Different pieces of the same tissue were used for each assay.

V was trimmed by 0 bases and J by 6 bases, leaving 13 bases between them. The CDR3 runs 15 residues. Germline V lookup: CDR1 SGDLS, CDR2 YYNGEE. Sequencing used immunoSEQ multiplex PCR; TCRdb keeps in-frame clones, though not all of them. The sample contains 20,000 to 25,000 clones, around 64% of which appear only once. The receptor was isolated from a human donor with non-small cell lung cancer. This chain connects TRBV9 to TRBJ2-1; D ambiguous. The source material was lung tumor tissue. In DNA form, the CDR3 reads TGTGCCAGCAGCGTAGGTCAAAGGCTCTCCAATGAGCAGTTCTTC. Amino acid sequence: CASSVGQRLSNEQFF.